This TCR beta chain was documented in a study of vaccination and CD4 T cells after COVID-19. On the study more broadly: Overlapping SARS-CoV-2, HCoV-NL63, HCoV-OC43 and HCoV-229E spike peptides stimulated the cells. Study results and limitations: No early post-infection timepoints were studied, and convalescent patients studied were relatively few.

This clonotype came up a few times. Antigen specificity is unknown. Described treatment: approximately nine-day PBMC culture with coronavirus spike peptide pools or control peptides (ViraFEST assay). At both days 3 and 7, half the medium was replaced with fresh IL-2 medium. J lost 5 bases, V lost 4 bases, and 13 bases had no gene match. The length of the CDR3 is 18 residues. Per germline, CDR1 WNHNN and CDR2 SYGVQD (reference sequence). Scientists ran DNA taken from cultured CD4+ T cells through the Oncomine TCR Beta short-read assay for sequencing. After culture, CD4+ T cells served as the source for genomic DNA extraction. TCRdb passed the PCR reads through MiXCR, listing each CDR3 protein once. Seen here are over 10,000 distinct CDR3 sequences, roughly three fifths observed once, and the top ten hold over 12%.

Sequencing used CD4+ T cells from blood, cultured in vitro. The chain employs TRBV10-1 and TRBJ2-3; TRBD2 aligns across 12 bases. The clonotype originates from a human donor who had recovered from COVID-19. The CDR3 DNA sequence: TGCGCCAGCAGTGCGACTAGCGGGAGAAATCACGGGGAAGATACGCAGTATTTT. This encodes CASSATSGRNHGEDTQYF.